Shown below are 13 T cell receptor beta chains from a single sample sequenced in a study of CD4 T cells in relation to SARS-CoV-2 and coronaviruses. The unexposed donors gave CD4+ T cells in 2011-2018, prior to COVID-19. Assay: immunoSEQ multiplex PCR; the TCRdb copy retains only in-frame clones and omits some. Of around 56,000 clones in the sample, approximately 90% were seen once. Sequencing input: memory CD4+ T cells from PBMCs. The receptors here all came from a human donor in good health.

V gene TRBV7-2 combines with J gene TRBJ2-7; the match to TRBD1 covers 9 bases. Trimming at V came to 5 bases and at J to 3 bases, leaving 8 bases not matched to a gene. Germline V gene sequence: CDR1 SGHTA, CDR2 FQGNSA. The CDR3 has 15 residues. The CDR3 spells CASSKGQGTFYEQYF. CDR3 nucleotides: TGTGCCAGCAGCAAAGGACAGGGGACCTTCTACGAGCAGTACTTC.

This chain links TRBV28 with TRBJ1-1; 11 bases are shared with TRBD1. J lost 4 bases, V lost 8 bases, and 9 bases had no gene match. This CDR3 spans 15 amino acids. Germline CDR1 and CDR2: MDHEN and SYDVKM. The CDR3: CASLGQGALSTEAFF. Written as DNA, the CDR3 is TGTGCCAGCCTAGGACAGGGGGCCCTGAGCACTGAAGCTTTCTTT.

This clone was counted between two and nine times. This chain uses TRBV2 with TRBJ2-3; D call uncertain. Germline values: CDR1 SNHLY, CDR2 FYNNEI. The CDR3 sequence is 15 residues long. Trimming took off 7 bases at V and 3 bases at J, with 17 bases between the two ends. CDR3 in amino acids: CASKQTPSSTDTQYF. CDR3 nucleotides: TGTGCCAGCAAACAGACCCCTAGTAGTACAGATACGCAGTATTTT.

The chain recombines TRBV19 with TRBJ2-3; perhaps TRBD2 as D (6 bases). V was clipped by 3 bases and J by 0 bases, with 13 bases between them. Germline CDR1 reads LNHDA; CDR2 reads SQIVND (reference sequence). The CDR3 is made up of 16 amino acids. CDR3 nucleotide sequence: TGTGCCAGTAGTATCGGTCGGGGGATTAGCACAGATACGCAGTATTTT. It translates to CASSIGRGISTDTQYF.

CDR3 loop: CASSYSTSNPGELFF. The CDR3 nucleotides read TGTGCCAGCAGTTACTCGACTAGCAACCCCGGGGAGCTGTTTTTT. The V call is TRBV6-6, the J call TRBJ2-2; 7 nucleotides agree with TRBD2. With V trimmed by 0 bases and J by 6 bases, 4 bases remained unmatched. The germline V gene encodes CDR1 MNHNY and CDR2 SVGAGI (reference sequence). This CDR3 comprises 15 residues.

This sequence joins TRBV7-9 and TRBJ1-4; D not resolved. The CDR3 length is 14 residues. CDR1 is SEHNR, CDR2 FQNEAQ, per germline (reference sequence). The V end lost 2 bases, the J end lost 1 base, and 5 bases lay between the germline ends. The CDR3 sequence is CASSLPLTNEKLFF. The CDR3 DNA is TGTGCCAGCAGCTTACCTCTAACTAATGAAAAACTGTTTTTT.

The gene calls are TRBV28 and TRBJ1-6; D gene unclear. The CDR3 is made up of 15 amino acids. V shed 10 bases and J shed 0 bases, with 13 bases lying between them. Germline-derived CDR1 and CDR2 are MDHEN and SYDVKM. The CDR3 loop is CATMEVGSYNSPLHF. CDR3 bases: TGTGCCACCATGGAAGTGGGCTCCTATAATTCACCCCTCCACTTT.

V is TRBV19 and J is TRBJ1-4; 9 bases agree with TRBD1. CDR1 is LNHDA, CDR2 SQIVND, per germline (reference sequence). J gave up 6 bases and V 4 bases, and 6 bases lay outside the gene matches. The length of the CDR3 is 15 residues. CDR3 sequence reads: CASSTSGTGYEKLFF. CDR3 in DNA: TGTGCCAGTAGTACGTCCGGGACAGGGTATGAAAAACTGTTTTTT.

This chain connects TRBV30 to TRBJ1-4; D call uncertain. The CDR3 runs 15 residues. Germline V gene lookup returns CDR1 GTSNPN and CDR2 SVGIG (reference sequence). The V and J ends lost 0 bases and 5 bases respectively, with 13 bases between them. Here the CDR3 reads CAWSVTRGRNEKLFF. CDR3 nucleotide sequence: TGTGCCTGGAGTGTAACGAGAGGGAGGAATGAAAAACTGTTTTTT.

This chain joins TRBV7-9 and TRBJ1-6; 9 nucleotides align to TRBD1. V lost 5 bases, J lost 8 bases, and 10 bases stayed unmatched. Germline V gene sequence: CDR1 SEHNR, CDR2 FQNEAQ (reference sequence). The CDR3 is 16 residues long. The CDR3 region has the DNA TGTGCCAGCAGCGCCGAGGGTGGACAGGGGTATTCACCCCTCCACTTT. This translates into CASSAEGGQGYSPLHF.

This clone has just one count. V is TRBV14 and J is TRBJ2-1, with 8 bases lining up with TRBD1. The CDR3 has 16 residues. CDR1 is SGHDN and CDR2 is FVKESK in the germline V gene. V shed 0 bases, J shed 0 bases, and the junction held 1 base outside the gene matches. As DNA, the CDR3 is TGTGCCAGCAGCCAAGAAACAGGGGGCTCCTACAATGAGCAGTTCTTC. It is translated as CASSQETGGSYNEQFF.

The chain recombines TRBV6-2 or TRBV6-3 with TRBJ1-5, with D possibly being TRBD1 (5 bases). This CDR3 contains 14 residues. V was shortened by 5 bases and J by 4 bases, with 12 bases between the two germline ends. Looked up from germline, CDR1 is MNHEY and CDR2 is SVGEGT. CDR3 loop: CASSLTGGNQPQHF. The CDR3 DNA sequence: TGTGCCAGCAGTCTTACCGGGGGGAATCAGCCCCAGCATTTT.

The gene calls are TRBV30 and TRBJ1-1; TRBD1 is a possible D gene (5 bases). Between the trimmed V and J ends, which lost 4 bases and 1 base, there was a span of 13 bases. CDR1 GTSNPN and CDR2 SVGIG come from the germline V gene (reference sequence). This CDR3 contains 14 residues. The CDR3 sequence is CAWTPGPTNTEAFF. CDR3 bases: TGTGCCTGGACACCGGGACCCACGAACACTGAAGCTTTCTTT. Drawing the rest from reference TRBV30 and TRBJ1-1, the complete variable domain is SQTIHQWPATLVQPVGSPLSLECTVEGTSNPNLYWYRQAAGRGLQLLFYSVGIGQISSEVPQNLSASRPQDRQFILSSKKLLLSDSGFYLCAWTPGPTNTEAFFGQGTRLTVV.